The entry below gives a single T cell receptor beta chain sequence along with its context. Measured with immunoSEQ multiplex PCR; TCRdb has only the in-frame clones, and not every one. Altogether approximately 97,000 clones are present, roughly 87% being singletons, with the ten largest covering roughly 5.6%. The data were obtained in a study of blood T cell repertoires in COVID-19. The V end was cut by 0 bases, the J end by 2 bases, with 8 bases between. Germline CDR1 is LGHDT and CDR2 is YNNKEL (reference sequence). CDR3 length: 14 residues. This TCR was sampled from a woman between 50 and 59 years old with COVID-19, enrolled during active disease. What was sequenced was peripheral blood. This chain links TRBV3-1 (or the pseudogene TRBV3-2) with TRBJ2-7, with D possibly being TRBD1 (6 bases). The CDR3 region has the DNA TGTGCCAGCAGCCAAGACGCAGGGGCCTACGAGCAGTACTTC. As protein: CASSQDAGAYEQYF.